This is a list of T cell receptor beta chains from one sample in a study of T cell responses to AZD1222 COVID-19 vaccine. This table comes from immunoSEQ multiplex PCR, and its TCRdb copy is limited to in-frame clones, with some not included. The sample contains approximately 120,000 clones, over 90% of which appear only once. This material consisted of peripheral blood, taken on day 0 of AZD1222 vaccination. The receptors shown here come from an adult in good health. The CDR3 runs from the conserved cysteine through the conserved F or W. Each record gives: D gene, J gene, clone size, V gene, CDR3 protein, CDR3 DNA. D genes are given only for firm matches. Size is omitted from some rows. Given values are once, few, many or a class for expanded clones.

>.|TRBJ2-2|.|TRBV9
CASKPGPGAGELFF
TGTGCCAGCAAGCCGGGCCCTGGGGCCGGGGAGCTGTTTTTT
>.|TRBJ1-2|.|TRBV5-6
CASSLDRTYGYTF
TGTGCCAGCAGCTTGGACAGGACCTATGGCTACACCTTC
>TRBD2|TRBJ2-5|.|TRBV18
CASSPDRDRPSSGDQETQYF
TGTGCCAGCTCGCCTGACCGGGACAGACCTTCTAGCGGGGACCAAGAGACCCAGTACTTC
>TRBD1|TRBJ1-1|.|TRBV19
CASTPGQRNTEAFF
TGTGCCAGTACCCCGGGACAGAGGAACACTGAAGCTTTCTTT
>TRBD1|TRBJ2-3|.|TRBV25-1
CASSDTGQGIDTQYF
TGTGCCAGCAGTGATACGGGACAGGGAATAGATACGCAGTATTTT
>.|TRBJ2-3|.|TRBV2
CASSVSTWDTQYF
TGTGCCAGCAGTGTTTCTACCTGGGATACGCAGTATTTT
>TRBD2|TRBJ2-1|.|TRBV5-1
CASSLAGSGGSYNEQFF
TGCGCCAGCAGCTTGGCCGGTAGCGGGGGCTCCTACAATGAGCAGTTCTTC
>.|TRBJ1-1|once|TRBV7-9
CASSGGVKHTEAFF
TGTGCCAGCAGCGGGGGGGTGAAGCACACTGAAGCTTTCTTT
>.|TRBJ2-1|.|TRBV1
CTSPSSGGNNEQFF
TGCACCAGCCCCTCTAGCGGGGGGAACAATGAGCAGTTCTTC
>.|TRBJ1-2|.|TRBV11-2
CASSLGGWTPYGYTF
TGTGCCAGCAGCTTAGGAGGGTGGACCCCCTATGGCTACACCTTC
>TRBD1|TRBJ1-6|.|TRBV15
CATSRGTGGDSPLHF
TGTGCCACCAGCAGAGGGACAGGGGGGGATTCACCCCTCCACTTT
>.|TRBJ1-1|.|TRBV6-5
CASSSPGRAQLEAFF
TGTGCCAGCAGCTCCCCCGGACGCGCACAACTTGAAGCTTTCTTT
>TRBD2|TRBJ2-1|.|TRBV3-1/TRBV3-2
CASSQDLAGGTYNEQFF
TGTGCCAGCAGCCAAGACCTAGCGGGGGGCACCTACAATGAGCAGTTCTTC
>.|TRBJ2-2|once|TRBV7-2
CASRRQATNTGELFF
TGTGCCAGCAGAAGACAGGCCACGAACACCGGGGAGCTGTTTTTT
>.|TRBJ1-2|few|TRBV12-3/TRBV12-4
CASSSDGIYGYTF
TGTGCCAGCAGCTCGGACGGGATCTATGGCTACACCTTC